The 9 T cell receptor beta chains below were found in one sample sequenced in a study of blood T cell repertoires in COVID-19. The table came from immunoSEQ multiplex PCR; TCRdb's copy has only in-frame clones and leaves some out. The sample shows over 200,000 clones, 88% of them seen only once. Sequencing was done on a sample of PBMCs or T cells enriched from blood (not recorded which). These receptors all stem from a woman aged 25 to 39 who had been exposed to COVID-19.

This clone occurred a few times. The chain couples TRBV14 to TRBJ2-1, with D possibly matching TRBD2 (5 bases). V was pared by 4 bases and J by 8 bases, with 21 bases between. Germline lookup yields CDR1 SGHDN and CDR2 FVKESK. There are 16 residues in the CDR3. The CDR3 nucleotides are TGTGCCAGCAGCCTCGTCGCGGGTTTTGGGCCCGATGAGCAGTTCTTC. This codes for CASSLVAGFGPDEQFF.

V usage is TRBV19 and J usage is TRBJ2-2; 7 nucleotides line up with TRBD2. The CDR3 has 17 residues. Looked up from germline, CDR1 is LNHDA and CDR2 is SQIVND (reference sequence). V gave up 7 bases and J gave up 5 bases; unmatched junction bases: 16. CDR3 region: CASTGLAGSSGTGELFF. For the CDR3, the DNA is TGTGCCAGTACGGGATTAGCGGGTAGTTCGGGGACCGGGGAGCTGTTTTTT.

The chain carries TRBV7-8 and TRBJ2-7, with 8 bases that match TRBD2. CDR3 length equals 18 residues. CDR1 and CDR2 from the germline V gene are SGHVS and FQNEAQ. With 1 base clipped from V and 2 bases from J, the junction kept 13 bases outside the gene matches. Written as DNA, the CDR3 is TGTGCCAGCAGCTTAGAGGGTTCGGTAGCGGGAATCCCCTACGAGCAGTACTTC. This translates into CASSLEGSVAGIPYEQYF. Full variable domain (remainder filled in from reference TRBV7-8 and TRBJ2-7): GAGVSQSPRYKVAKRGQDVALRCDPISGHVSLFWYQQALGQGPEFLTYFQNEAQLDKSGLPSDRFFAERPEGSVSTLKIQRTQQEDSAVYLCASSLEGSVAGIPYEQYFGPGTRLTVT.

The CDR3 DNA reads as TGTGCCAGCAGTTACGGGAGGGCCACAGATACGCAGTATTTT. This sequence encodes CASSYGRATDTQYF. V usage is TRBV6-5 and J usage is TRBJ2-3; TRBD2 matches 7 bases. The V gene's germline CDR1 is MNHEY and CDR2 SVGAGI. The CDR3 sequence is 14 residues long. With 2 bases clipped from V and 2 bases from J, the junction kept 1 base outside the gene matches.

The table lists this clone with a few counts. This chain uses TRBV10-2 with TRBJ1-6, with 9 bases lining up with TRBD1. This CDR3 has 17 amino acids. V was pared by 4 bases and J by 4 bases, with 8 bases of the junction left unmatched. The V gene's germline CDR1 is WSHSY and CDR2 SAAADI. The CDR3 DNA reads as TGCGCCAGCAGTGTGCTGGGGACAGGGACTTATAATTCACCCCTCCACTTT. This sequence encodes CASSVLGTGTYNSPLHF.

This clone turned up a few times. This chain uses TRBV18 with TRBJ2-5; D uncertain. This CDR3 is 12 amino acids long. Germline CDR1 is KGHSH and CDR2 is LQKENI. V was pared by 2 bases and J by 4 bases, with 5 bases between. CDR3 sequence: CASSPSGETQYF. The CDR3 bases are TGTGCCAGCTCACCATCGGGAGAGACCCAGTACTTC.

The rearrangement joins TRBV12-5 to TRBJ2-1, with a possible D match to TRBD2 (8 bases). The CDR3 runs to 20 residues. V lost 6 bases and J 4 bases, leaving 31 bases between the germline ends. Looked up from germline, CDR1 is LGHNT and CDR2 is FRNRAP. The CDR3 loop is CASGPQGGGLDLGRYNEQFF. In nucleotides, the CDR3 is TGTGCTAGTGGCCCCCAGGGGGGGGGACTAGATCTCGGAAGATACAATGAGCAGTTCTTC.

This rearrangement joins TRBV15 to TRBJ1-1, with D possibly TRBD1 on 5 matching bases. This CDR3 is built from 13 residues. V was clipped by 4 bases and J by 8 bases, with 14 bases between them. Germline loops: CDR1 LNHNV, CDR2 YYDKDF (reference sequence). In DNA, the CDR3 is TGTGCCACCAGCAATCTCCTTAGGGGAGAAGCTTTCTTT. Amino acids: CATSNLLRGEAFF.

This clone showed up just a few times. The chain recombines TRBV7-9 with TRBJ1-1; no definite D call. V lost 4 bases to trimming and J lost 5 bases, with 17 bases between them. CDR1 is SEHNR, CDR2 FQNEAQ, per germline (reference sequence). The CDR3 has 15 residues. The CDR3 loop is CASSSLGPSGTEAFF. Written as DNA, the CDR3 is TGTGCCAGCAGCTCCTTGGGCCCCAGCGGAACTGAAGCTTTCTTT.